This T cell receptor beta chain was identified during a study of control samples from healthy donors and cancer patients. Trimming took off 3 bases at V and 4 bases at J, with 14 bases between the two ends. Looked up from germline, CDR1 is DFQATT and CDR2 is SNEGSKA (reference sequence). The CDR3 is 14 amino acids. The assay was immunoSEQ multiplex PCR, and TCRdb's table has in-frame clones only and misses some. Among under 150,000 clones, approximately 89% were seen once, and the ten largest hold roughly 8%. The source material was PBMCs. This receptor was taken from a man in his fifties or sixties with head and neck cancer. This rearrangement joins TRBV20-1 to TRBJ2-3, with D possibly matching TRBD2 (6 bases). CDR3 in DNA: TGCAGTGCTAGTTTGGCGGGACCCCCAGATACGCAGTATTTT. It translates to CSASLAGPPDTQYF.